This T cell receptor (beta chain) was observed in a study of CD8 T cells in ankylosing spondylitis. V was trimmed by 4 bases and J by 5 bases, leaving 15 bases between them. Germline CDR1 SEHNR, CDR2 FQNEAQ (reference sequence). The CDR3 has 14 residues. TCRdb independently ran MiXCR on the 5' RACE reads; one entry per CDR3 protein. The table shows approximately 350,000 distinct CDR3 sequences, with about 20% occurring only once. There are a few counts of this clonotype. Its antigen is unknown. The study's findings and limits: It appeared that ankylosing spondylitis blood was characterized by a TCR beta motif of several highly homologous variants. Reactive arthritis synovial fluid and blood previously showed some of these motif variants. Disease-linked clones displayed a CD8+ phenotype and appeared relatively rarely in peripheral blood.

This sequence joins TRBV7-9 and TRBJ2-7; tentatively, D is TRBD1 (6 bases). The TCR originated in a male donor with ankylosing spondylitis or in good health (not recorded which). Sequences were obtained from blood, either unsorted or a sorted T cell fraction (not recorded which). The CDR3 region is CASSSHDRRHEQYF. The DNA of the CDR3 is TGTGCCAGCAGCTCCCACGACAGGCGCCACGAGCAGTACTTC.